This T cell receptor (beta chain) comes out of a study of T-cell reconstitution after alpha-beta-depleted transplantation in children. This clonotype was seen at least ten times. CDR3 length: 14 amino acids. Deletions cut 0 bases from V and 3 bases from J, with 7 bases between. Unique molecular identifiers were incorporated when the TCRbeta library was constructed. Via MiXCR, TCRdb re-called the PCR reads, giving one row per CDR3 protein. The sample has 40,000 to 55,000 distinct CDR3 sequences; approximately 9.2% are singletons. The genes are TRBV12-3 or TRBV12-4 and TRBJ2-3; D remains ambiguous. The sequence derives from a male patient aged 2-15 years who had a stem cell transplant for chronic granulomatous disease, so the T cells may come from the graft donor. Sample: PBMCs, mostly from graft donor cells, taken 60 days after TCRalphabeta/CD19-depleted stem cell transplant. CDR3 residues: CASSLAVGTDTQYF. The CDR3 nucleotides read TGTGCCAGCAGTTTAGCGGTAGGAACAGATACGCAGTATTTT.